The subject of this entry is one T cell receptor beta chain. The antigen is not known. V was cut by 5 bases and J by 5 bases, with 9 bases left in between. Per the germline V gene, CDR1 is MNHEY and CDR2 is SVGAGI. The CDR3 totals 12 residues. This sample was included in a study of OX40 agonist ivuxolimab in advanced cancers. Only in-frame clones appear in the TCRdb table, and some are missing; sequencing was by immunoSEQ multiplex PCR. This sample has about 64,000 clones; 91% occur once, and the top ten carry about 0.4%. Blood got drawn at baseline, again on cycle 4 day 1, and then on cycle 7 day 1. The study's findings and limits: CD8+ T cells averaged more expanded clones than CD4+. No antigen was identified for the clonally expanded peripheral T cells.

This receptor was obtained from an adult with an advanced solid tumor such as melanoma, head and neck, liver or kidney cancer. Sequencing was performed on CD4+ or CD8+ T cells sorted from blood, taken in a trial of the OX40 agonist ivuxolimab. This rearrangement joins TRBV6-5 to TRBJ1-1; D gene unclear. CDR3: CASSRTGTEAFF. CDR3 DNA: TGTGCCAGCAGTCGGACGGGGACTGAAGCTTTCTTT.